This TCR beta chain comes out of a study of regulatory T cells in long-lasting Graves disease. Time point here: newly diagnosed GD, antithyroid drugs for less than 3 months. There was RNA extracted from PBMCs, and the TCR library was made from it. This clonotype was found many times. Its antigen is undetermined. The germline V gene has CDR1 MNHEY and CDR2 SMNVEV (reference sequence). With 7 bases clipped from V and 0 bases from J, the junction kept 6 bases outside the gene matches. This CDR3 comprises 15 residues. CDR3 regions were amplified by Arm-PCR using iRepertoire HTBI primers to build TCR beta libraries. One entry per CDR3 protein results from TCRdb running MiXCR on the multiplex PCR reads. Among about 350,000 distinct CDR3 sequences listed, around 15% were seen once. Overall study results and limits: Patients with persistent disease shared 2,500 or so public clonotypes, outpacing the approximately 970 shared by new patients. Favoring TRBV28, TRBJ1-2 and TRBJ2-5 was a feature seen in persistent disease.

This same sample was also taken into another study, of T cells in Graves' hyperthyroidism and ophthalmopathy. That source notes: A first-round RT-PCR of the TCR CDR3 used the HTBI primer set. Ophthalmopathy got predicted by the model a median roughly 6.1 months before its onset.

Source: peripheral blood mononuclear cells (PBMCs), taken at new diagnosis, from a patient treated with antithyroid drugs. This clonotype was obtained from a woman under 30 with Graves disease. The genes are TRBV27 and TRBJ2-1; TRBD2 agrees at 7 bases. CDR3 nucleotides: TGTGCCAGCAACTGGGGCGGGAGCTCCTACAATGAGCAGTTCTTC. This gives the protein CASNWGGSSYNEQFF.